Included here is one T cell receptor (beta chain) sequence, with context. This record comes from a study of T-cell memory formation after mild COVID-19. TCRdb reprocessed the 5' RACE reads via MiXCR and lists one record per CDR3 protein. The sample consists of 580,000 or so distinct CDR3 sequences, approximately 15% of them appearing once. Trimming cost V 8 bases and J 9 bases, with 14 bases left between them. Germline CDR1 and CDR2: MNHEY and SMNVEV (reference sequence). The CDR3 contains 11 residues. The sample comprised PBMCs or a T cell subset sorted from them (not recorded which). J is TRBJ2-7 and V is TRBV27, with D unclear. The receptor's source is an adult woman who had mild COVID-19 (a few samples of this study predate the infection). Cell type and time point are not known. The CDR3 spells CASPKIEGQYF. DNA for the CDR3: TGTGCCAGCCCCAAGATTGAAGGGCAGTACTTC.